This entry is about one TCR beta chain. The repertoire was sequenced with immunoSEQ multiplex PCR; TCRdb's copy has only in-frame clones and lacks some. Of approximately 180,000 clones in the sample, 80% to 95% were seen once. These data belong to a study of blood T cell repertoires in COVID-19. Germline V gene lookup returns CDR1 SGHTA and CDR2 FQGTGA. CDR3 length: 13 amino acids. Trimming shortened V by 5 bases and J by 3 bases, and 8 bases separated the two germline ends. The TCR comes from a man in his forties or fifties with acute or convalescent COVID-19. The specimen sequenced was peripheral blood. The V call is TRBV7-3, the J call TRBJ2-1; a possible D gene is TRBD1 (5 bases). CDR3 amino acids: CASSVTDYNEQFF. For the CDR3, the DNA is TGTGCCAGCAGCGTGACAGACTACAATGAGCAGTTCTTC.